This T cell receptor beta chain was retrieved from a study of blood T cells in healthy people across ages. Study details: Template switching caught about one barcoded beta molecule for each two T cells. Study outcomes and limitations: The authors considered diversity estimates from one million T cells to be underestimates.

About this clonotype itself: Its antigen is as yet unknown.

With a J-beta primer mix and a sample-barcoded 5' primer, a second PCR ran about 7 to 12 cycles. Each CDR3 protein is one row after TCRdb ran MiXCR on the 5' RACE reads. The sample gives fewer than 700,000 distinct CDR3 sequences, roughly 41% of which show up once; around 30% is in the top ten. V was trimmed by 11 bases and J by 9 bases, leaving 17 bases between them. This CDR3 is built from 13 residues. CDR1 and CDR2 from the germline V gene are MDHEN and SYDVKM. The chain joins TRBV28 to TRBJ1-6; possibly TRBD1 for D (6 bases). The clonotype was recovered from an elderly man in good health. Specimen: blood. The CDR3 reads CALKGGLGSPLHF. CDR3 DNA: TGTGCCCTCAAAGGGGGGCTAGGTTCACCCCTCCACTTT. The complete variable domain, with remaining parts taken from reference TRBV28 and TRBJ1-6, reads DVKVTQSSRYLVKRTGEKVFLECVQDMDHENMFWYRQDPGLGLRLIYFSYDVKMKEKGDIPEGYSVSREKKERFSLILESASTNQTSMYLCALKGGLGSPLHFGNGTRLTVT.